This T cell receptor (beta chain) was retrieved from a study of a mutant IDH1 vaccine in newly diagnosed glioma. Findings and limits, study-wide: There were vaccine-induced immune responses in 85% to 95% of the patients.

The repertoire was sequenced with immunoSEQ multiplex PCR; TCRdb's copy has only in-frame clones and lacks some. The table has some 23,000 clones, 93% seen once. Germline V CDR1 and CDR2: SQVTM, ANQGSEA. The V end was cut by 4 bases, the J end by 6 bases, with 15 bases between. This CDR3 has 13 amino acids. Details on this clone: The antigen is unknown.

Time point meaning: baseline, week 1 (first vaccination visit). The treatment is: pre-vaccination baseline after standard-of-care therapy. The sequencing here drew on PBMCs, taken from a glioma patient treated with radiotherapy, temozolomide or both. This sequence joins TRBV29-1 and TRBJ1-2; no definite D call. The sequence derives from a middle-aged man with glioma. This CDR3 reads CSVGRDLDHGYTF. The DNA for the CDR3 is TGCAGCGTTGGGAGGGATCTGGATCATGGCTACACCTTC.